This T cell receptor (beta chain) stems from a study of T cell responses to AZD1222 COVID-19 vaccine. Study-level points and caveats: Spike-specific TCR breadth and depth both grew after two AZD1222 doses. No day 14 peak samples; only post-peak repertoires were characterized.

The study pooled second doses at about 4 or about 12 weeks. A remark on this clone: As yet, its antigen is unknown.

Profiling relied on immunoSEQ multiplex PCR, and the TCRdb table lists in-frame clones only, not all of them. The table includes approximately 170,000 clones, roughly 88% detected once. The TCR sequence derives from an adult who received the AZD1222 COVID-19 vaccine. The sample was peripheral blood, taken 28 days after the second AZD1222 dose.

The CDR3 DNA follows: TGTGCCAGTAGTATTTTACGGCCCTCTGGAAACACCATATATTTT. Translation: CASSILRPSGNTIYF. This chain joins TRBV19 and TRBJ1-3; the D is unclear. Germline CDR1 LNHDA, CDR2 SQIVND (reference sequence). This CDR3 comprises 15 residues. V lost 3 bases to trimming and J lost 0 bases, with 9 bases between them.